The table lists the clone carrying this TCR beta chain with a count of one. Clones were read by immunoSEQ multiplex PCR, and TCRdb kept only the in-frame ones, dropping some. The sample holds around 95,000 clones, 85% to 90% seen once. Any history of autoimmune disease or systemic immunosuppression disqualified patients. The sample is drawn from a study of OX40 agonist ivuxolimab in advanced cancers. Looked up from germline, CDR1 is MDHEN and CDR2 is SYDVKM. CDR3 size: 13 residues. Trimming removed 6 bases from V and 7 bases from J, with 12 bases in between. The chain links TRBV28 to TRBJ1-4, with TRBD1 as a possible D gene (5 bases). The TCR sequence derives from an adult with an advanced solid tumor such as melanoma, head and neck, liver or kidney cancer. The source material was CD4+ or CD8+ T cells sorted from blood, sampled in a trial of the OX40 agonist ivuxolimab. CDR3: CASRPGLVEKLFF. CDR3 in DNA: TGTGCCAGCAGACCGGGACTCGTTGAAAAACTGTTTTTT.